These T cell receptor beta chains were read from a single sample in a study of blood T cell repertoires in COVID-19. Repertoires were generated with immunoSEQ multiplex PCR, while TCRdb's copy carries only in-frame clones and drops some. The sample holds some 220,000 clones, approximately 83% seen once. The material sequenced was peripheral blood. These receptors were collected from a human donor in a cohort sampled during active COVID-19. CDR3s include the opening cysteine and the closing phenylalanine or tryptophan. Each record gives: J gene, V gene, D gene, clone size, CDR3 protein, CDR3 DNA. A D gene is named only where the DNA matches it firmly. Size values are once, few and many counts, or a class for expanded clones, and some rows have none.

TRBJ2-5 TRBV5-4 NA NA CASSTGLAKETQYF TGTGCCAGCAGCACGGGACTGGCGAAAGAGACCCAGTACTTC
TRBJ1-2 TRBV28 NA NA CASSPSNYGYTF TGTGCCAGCAGTCCGAGTAACTATGGCTACACCTTC
TRBJ1-4 TRBV12-3/TRBV12-4 NA NA CASSLAGKLFF TGTGCCAGCAGTTTGGCGGGAAAACTGTTTTTT
TRBJ2-5 TRBV3-1/TRBV3-2 TRBD2 NA CASSSSGTRRGTQYF TGTGCCAGCAGCTCAAGCGGGACTCGGCGGGGGACCCAGTACTTC
TRBJ2-1 TRBV15 NA NA CATSPGGLDYNEQFF TGTGCCACCAGCCCCGGGGGGCTCGACTACAATGAGCAGTTCTTC
TRBJ2-7 TRBV6-5 NA NA CASSYLISSGPYEQYF TGTGCCAGCAGTTACCTGATCTCTTCAGGCCCCTACGAGCAGTACTTC
TRBJ2-3 TRBV10-1 TRBD2 NA CASSERAGVSTDTQYF TGCGCCAGCAGTGAGAGAGCGGGGGTTAGCACAGATACGCAGTATTTT
TRBJ2-2 TRBV29-1 NA NA CSVEDTSSVYTGELFF TGCAGCGTTGAAGATACGAGTAGCGTGTACACCGGGGAGCTGTTTTTT
TRBJ2-1 TRBV27 NA NA CASISLTGNEQFF TGTGCCAGCATTTCACTTACAGGGAATGAGCAGTTCTTC
TRBJ1-6 TRBV7-9 TRBD1 NA CASSLATGGNPPLHF TGTGCCAGCAGCTTAGCGACAGGGGGCAATCCCCCCCTCCACTTT
TRBJ2-2 TRBV2 TRBD1 NA CASSVLQGPGELFF TGTGCCAGCAGTGTTCTACAGGGGCCCGGGGAGCTGTTTTTT
TRBJ1-1 TRBV6-5 TRBD1 few CASSRQGAGAFF TGTGCCAGCAGTCGACAGGGGGCGGGAGCTTTCTTT
TRBJ1-3 TRBV7-9 NA NA CASSLSGDTIYF TGTGCCAGCAGCTTAAGCGGGGACACCATATATTTT
TRBJ2-7 TRBV3-1/TRBV3-2 NA NA CASSQVETGTKQYF TGTGCCAGCAGCCAAGTCGAGACAGGAACAAAGCAGTACTTC
TRBJ1-5 TRBV11-1 NA NA CASSPGNNQPQHF TGTGCCAGCAGCCCAGGGAACAATCAGCCCCAGCATTTT
TRBJ2-5 TRBV5-4 NA few CASSLASPVRQETQYF TGTGCCAGCAGCTTGGCCTCTCCCGTGCGCCAAGAGACCCAGTACTTC
TRBJ1-2 TRBV14 TRBD1 few CASSQVSFRDRVGYTF TGTGCCAGCAGCCAAGTATCCTTCCGGGACAGGGTTGGCTACACCTTC
TRBJ2-4 TRBV6-5 TRBD1 NA CASSPGQTQNIQYF TGTGCCAGCAGCCCGGGACAGACCCAAAACATTCAGTACTTC